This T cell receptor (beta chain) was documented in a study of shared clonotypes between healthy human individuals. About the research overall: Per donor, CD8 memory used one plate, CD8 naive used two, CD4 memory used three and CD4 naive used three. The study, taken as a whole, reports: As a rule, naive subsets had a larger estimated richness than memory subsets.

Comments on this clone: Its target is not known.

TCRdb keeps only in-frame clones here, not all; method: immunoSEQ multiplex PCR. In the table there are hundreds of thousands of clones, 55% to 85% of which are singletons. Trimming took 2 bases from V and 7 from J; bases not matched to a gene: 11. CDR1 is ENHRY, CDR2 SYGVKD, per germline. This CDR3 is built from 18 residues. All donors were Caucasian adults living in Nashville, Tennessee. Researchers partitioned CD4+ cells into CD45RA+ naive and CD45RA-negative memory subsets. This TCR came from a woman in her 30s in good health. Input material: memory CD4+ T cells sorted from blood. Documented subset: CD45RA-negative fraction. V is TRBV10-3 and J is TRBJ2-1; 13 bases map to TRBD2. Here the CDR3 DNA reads TGTGCCATCAGTGAGGGCCTTGGGACTAGCGGGGTGGGGAATGAGCAGTTCTTC. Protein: CAISEGLGTSGVGNEQFF.